A single sample gave rise to the 20 T cell receptor beta chains below, sequenced in a study of post-analysis software for immune sequencing data. Study-wide findings and caveats: Roughly 5 TRBV segments, including TRBV5-6, TRBV5-1 and TRBV20-1, were more frequent in patients than controls.

cDNA libraries of TCR beta carried unique molecular identifiers. TCRdb independently ran MiXCR on the PCR reads; one entry per CDR3 protein. In the table there are fewer than 700,000 distinct CDR3 sequences, roughly 47% of which are singletons. No cognate antigen is known for these TCRs. Specimen: blood. The receptors originated from a girl under 18 with multiple sclerosis.

The chain employs TRBV6-6 and TRBJ2-4, with a tentative D call TRBD1 (5 bases). V shed 7 bases and J shed 4 bases, with 8 bases lying between them. This CDR3 is built from 12 residues. In germline, CDR1 is MNHNY, CDR2 SVGAGI (reference sequence). The CDR3 DNA reads TGTGCCAGCACGGCAGGGAAAAACATTCAGTACTTC. The encoded protein is CASTAGKNIQYF.

This clonotype was recorded a few times. DNA of the CDR3: TGTGCCATCAGTGCGGTCAGGGTGGGCCAGCCCCAGCATTTT. Translated, it gives CAISAVRVGQPQHF. V is TRBV10-3 and J is TRBJ1-5; D is perhaps TRBD1 (5 bases). Germline CDR1 is ENHRY and CDR2 is SYGVKD. The CDR3 contains 14 residues. V lost 4 bases and J lost 7, with 14 bases in between.

The chain recombines TRBV6-4 with TRBJ1-1; D not resolved. The CDR3 contains 15 residues. Trimming removed 0 bases from V and 8 bases from J, with 16 bases in between. Germline CDR1 reads MRHNA; CDR2 reads SNTAGT. CDR3 loop: CASSDSNAGADEAFF. In nucleotides, the CDR3 is TGTGCCAGCAGTGACTCGAACGCGGGAGCTGACGAAGCTTTCTTT.

This chain joins TRBV3-1 and TRBJ1-4, with 8 bases lining up with TRBD1. The CDR3 is 15 residues long. Trimming at V came to 4 bases and at J to 5 bases, leaving 6 bases not matched to a gene. Germline V gives CDR1 LGHDT, CDR2 YNNKEL (reference sequence). The CDR3 loop is CASSPRGRENEKLFF. The CDR3 DNA reads as TGTGCCAGCAGCCCCAGGGGGCGCGAGAATGAAAAACTGTTTTTT.

This clonotype was counted only a few times. The chain links TRBV12-3 or TRBV12-4 to TRBJ2-5; 10 nucleotides line up with TRBD1. This CDR3 spans 17 amino acids. V lost 5 bases to trimming and J lost 4 bases; unmatched junction nucleotides: 13. Here the CDR3 DNA reads TGTGCCAGCAGTACGACGAGGACAGGGGGGCTTATAGAGACCCAGTACTTC. It codes for CASSTTRTGGLIETQYF.

The chain employs TRBV12-3 or TRBV12-4 and TRBJ1-1, with 8 nucleotides matching TRBD1. The CDR3 has 16 amino acids. The V segment lost 3 bases and the J segment 1 base; nucleotides outside the gene matches: 7. CDR3 nucleotide sequence: TGTGCCAGCAGTTTCCCTGGACAGGGACAGAACACTGAAGCTTTCTTT. It encodes CASSFPGQGQNTEAFF.

The rearrangement links TRBV4-2 to TRBJ1-4; D is unclear. Per the germline V gene, CDR1 is LGHNA and CDR2 is YNFKEQ. Trimming shortened V by 6 bases and J by 8 bases, and 10 bases separated the two germline ends. The CDR3 spans 12 residues. In DNA, the CDR3 is TGTGCCAGCAGTCTTAATCCGGAAAAACTGTTTTTT. This gives the protein CASSLNPEKLFF.

This clonotype was observed a handful of times. The J gene is TRBJ2-1, the V gene TRBV29-1; D may be TRBD1 or TRBD2 (5 bases each). Trimming pared 0 bases from V and 4 bases from J, leaving 22 bases between. CDR1 is SQVTM, CDR2 ANQGSEA, per germline. The CDR3 loop spans 18 amino acids. The CDR3 sequence is CSVEDRGYSQERYNEQFF. For the CDR3, the DNA is TGCAGCGTTGAAGATCGGGGCTACTCTCAAGAACGTTACAATGAGCAGTTCTTC.

The chain couples TRBV12-3 or TRBV12-4 to TRBJ1-2; D perhaps matches TRBD1 (5 bases). V lost 1 base and J 7 bases, leaving 13 bases between the germline ends. CDR3 length equals 14 residues. CDR3 nucleotides: TGTGCCAGCAGTTTAGTGCAGGGTATAGGTGGCTACACCTTC. Protein product: CASSLVQGIGGYTF.

This clonotype was seen a handful of times. The J gene is TRBJ2-4, the V gene TRBV29-1; TRBD1 aligns across 8 bases. Germline V gene lookup returns CDR1 SQVTM and CDR2 ANQGSEA. The CDR3 has 11 amino acids. Trimming at V came to 6 bases and at J to 11 bases, leaving 6 bases not matched to a gene. The CDR3 bases are TGCAGCGTGGAGACAGGGGTAGTTCAGTACTTC. It codes for CSVETGVVQYF.

The chain couples TRBV3-1 to TRBJ1-1, with TRBD1 identical over 7 bases. Germline CDR1 and CDR2: LGHDT and YNNKEL (reference sequence). V gave up 3 bases and J gave up 1 base; unmatched junction bases: 8. This CDR3 is 16 amino acids long. Here the CDR3 DNA reads TGTGCCAGCAGCCAGGAACGACAGGGAAGGAACACTGAAGCTTTCTTT. This codes for CASSQERQGRNTEAFF.

This clonotype was detected a few times. This rearrangement joins TRBV5-7 to TRBJ2-1; maybe TRBD2 (5 bases). TRBV5-7 is known as an ORF, though its function is uncertain. The CDR3 contains 14 residues. Trimming pared 1 base from V and 5 bases from J, leaving 10 bases between. The CDR3 region is CASSLCRDNNEQFF. As DNA, the CDR3 is TGTGCCAGCAGCTTGTGTCGGGATAACAATGAGCAGTTCTTC.

The chain has TRBV25-1 and TRBJ2-1, with D perhaps given as TRBD1 or TRBD2 (5 bases each). V lost 5 bases to trimming and J lost 8 bases, with 16 bases between them. The germline CDR1 and CDR2 sequences are MGHDK and SYGVNS. The CDR3 spans 14 residues. CDR3 bases: TGTGCCAGCAGTACAGGACTCCGACTCTATGAGCAGTTCTTC. Translation: CASSTGLRLYEQFF.

This clonotype has just a few counts. V is TRBV29-1 and J is TRBJ2-4; 7 bases align to TRBD2. The junction had 16 bases not matched to a gene; V was cut back by 5 bases and J by 9 bases. CDR3 length equals 15 residues. Germline V gives CDR1 SQVTM, CDR2 ANQGSEA. The CDR3 here is CSVFMFEGGRGIQYF. CDR3 nucleotide sequence: TGCAGCGTTTTTATGTTTGAGGGAGGGCGGGGCATTCAGTACTTC.

This clonotype was counted between two and nine times. The chain combines TRBV12-3 or TRBV12-4 with TRBJ2-1, with unresolved D. CDR3 size: 14 residues. V lost 3 bases and J lost 7, with 13 bases in between. The CDR3: CASSLFPSENEQFF. Here the CDR3 DNA reads TGTGCCAGCAGTTTGTTCCCTTCGGAGAATGAGCAGTTCTTC.

With regard to this clonotype: Sequence at one end of the junction differs from germline and may be a read error. The chain joins TRBV20-1 to TRBJ2-7; 10 bases are a match to TRBD2. The CDR3 totals 14 residues. Germline-derived CDR1 and CDR2 are DFQATT and SNEGSKA (reference sequence). CDR3 region: CSARDRTSGYGQYF. CDR3 nucleotide sequence: TGCAGTGCTAGAGATAGGACTAGCGGCTACGGGCAGTACTTC.

This chain uses TRBV3-1 with TRBJ2-1; 7 bases match TRBD2. Germline trimming cut 0 bases from V and 3 bases from J; bases unmatched to any gene: 17. Germline V gene lookup returns CDR1 LGHDT and CDR2 YNNKEL (reference sequence). This CDR3 region has 20 residues. CDR3 region: CASSQDKTPMPTSVYNEQFF. DNA for the CDR3: TGTGCCAGCAGCCAAGATAAAACCCCGATGCCCACTAGCGTCTACAATGAGCAGTTCTTC.

This sequence joins TRBV5-1 and TRBJ2-5; no clear D gene. CDR3 length: 15 amino acids. Germline V gives CDR1 SGHRS, CDR2 YFSETQ. V was cut by 4 bases and J by 2 bases, with 15 bases left in between. The CDR3 loop is CASSVESGRQETQYF. The DNA for the CDR3 is TGCGCCAGCAGCGTTGAGAGTGGCCGACAAGAGACCCAGTACTTC.

This clonotype was detected a few times. The chain recombines TRBV6-5 with TRBJ1-2, with 10 bases matching TRBD1. The J segment lost 3 bases and the V segment lost 10 bases, leaving 5 bases of the junction unmatched. Germline assignment: CDR1 MNHEY and CDR2 SVGAGI. This CDR3 comprises 13 residues. The CDR3 spells CATRTGGHYGYTF. The CDR3 DNA sequence: TGTGCCACCAGGACAGGGGGACACTATGGCTACACCTTC.

The chain uses TRBV12-3 or TRBV12-4 and TRBJ1-6; D gene ambiguous. The CDR3 is 15 residues long. Trimming took off 6 bases at V and 8 bases at J, with 17 bases between the two ends. The CDR3, as DNA: TGTGCCAGCAGATCGGAAACCACAGCTGATTCACCCCTCCACTTT. The encoded protein is CASRSETTADSPLHF.